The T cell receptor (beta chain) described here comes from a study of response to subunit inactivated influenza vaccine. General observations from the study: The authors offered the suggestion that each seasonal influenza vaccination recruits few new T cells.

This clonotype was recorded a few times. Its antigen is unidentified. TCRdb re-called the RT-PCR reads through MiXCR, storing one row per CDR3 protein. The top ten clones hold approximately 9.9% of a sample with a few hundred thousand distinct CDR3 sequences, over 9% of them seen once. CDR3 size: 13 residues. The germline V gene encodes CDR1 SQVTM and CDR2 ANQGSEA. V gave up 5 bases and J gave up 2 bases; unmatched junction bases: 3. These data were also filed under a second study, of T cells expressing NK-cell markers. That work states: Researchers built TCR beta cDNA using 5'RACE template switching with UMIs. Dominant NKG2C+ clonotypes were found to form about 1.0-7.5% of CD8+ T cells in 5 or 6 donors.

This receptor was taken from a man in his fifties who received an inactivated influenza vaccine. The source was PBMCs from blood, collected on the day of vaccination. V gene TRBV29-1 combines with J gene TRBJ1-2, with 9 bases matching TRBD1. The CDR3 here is CSVLGQGNYGYTF. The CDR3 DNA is TGCAGCGTTCTAGGACAGGGGAACTATGGCTACACCTTC. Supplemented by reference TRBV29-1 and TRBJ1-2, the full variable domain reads SAVISQKPSRDICQRGTSLTIQCQVDSQVTMMFWYRQQPGQSLTLIATANQGSEATYESGFVIDKFPISRPNLTFSTLTVSNMSPEDSSIYLCSVLGQGNYGYTFGSGTRLTVV.